These 6 T cell receptor beta chains originate from one sample sequenced in a study of blood T cell repertoires in COVID-19 (TCRdb year 2020). Libraries were built with the immunoSEQ multiplex PCR assay. Here the immuneACCESS table is served through TCRdb, limited to in-frame sequences with V and J called. Missing clones are a known gap in these copies; in checked studies unresolved V genes cover under half, and the rest lacks a known reason. The sample has fewer than 200,000 clones on record, around 87% of them singletons. Around 2.7% of the sample rests with the top ten. Sequenced: peripheral blood. These receptors were obtained from a man aged 40-49 years with active or convalescent COVID-19.

The genes are TRBV5-1 and TRBJ2-7; TRBD1 aligns across 8 bases. V gave up 4 bases and J gave up 3 bases; unmatched junction bases: 9. Germline V CDR1 and CDR2: SGHRS, YFSETQ. The CDR3 is 15 residues long. The CDR3 bases are TGCGCCAGCAGCCCTGGGACAGGAACGTTCTACGAGCAGTACTTC. It specifies CASSPGTGTFYEQYF.

This chain joins TRBV4-1 and TRBJ1-4; D not resolved. The CDR3 runs 15 residues. Trimming pared 0 bases from V and 8 bases from J, leaving 13 bases between. Germline CDR1 reads MGHRA; CDR2 reads YSYEKL. The CDR3 sequence: CASSQDASRYEKLFF. As DNA, the CDR3 is TGCGCCAGCAGCCAAGATGCATCCAGGTACGAAAAACTGTTTTTT.

The V and J genes are TRBV19 and TRBJ1-1, with 10 bases matching TRBD1. This CDR3 comprises 17 residues. V lost 5 bases, J lost 2 bases, and 11 bases stayed unmatched. CDR1 and CDR2 (germline): LNHDA, SQIVND (reference sequence). The CDR3 DNA follows: TGTGCCAGTAGTTCGGGGACAGGGGATATACGAAACACTGAAGCTTTCTTT. Translated: CASSSGTGDIRNTEAFF.

The V call is TRBV5-6, the J call TRBJ1-4; D is possibly TRBD1 (5 bases). CDR3 size: 15 residues. Trimming pared 4 bases from V and 5 bases from J, leaving 15 bases between. Germline-derived CDR1 and CDR2 are SGHDT and YYEEEE. This CDR3 is CASSLRGAGNEKLFF. CDR3 in DNA: TGTGCCAGCAGCCTCCGCGGGGCGGGGAATGAAAAACTGTTTTTT. Filled out from reference TRBV5-6 and TRBJ1-4, the complete variable domain reads DAGVTQSPTHLIKTRGQQVTLRCSPKSGHDTVSWYQQALGQGPQFIFQYYEEEERQRGNFPDRFSGHQFPNYSSELNVNALLLGDSALYLCASSLRGAGNEKLFFGSGTQLSVL.

V usage is TRBV9 and J usage is TRBJ2-2; 9 bases are a match to TRBD1. V lost 5 bases, J lost 8 bases, and 10 bases stayed unmatched. The V gene's germline CDR1 is SGDLS and CDR2 YYNGEE. The CDR3 covers 15 residues. CDR3 nucleotide sequence: TGTGCCAGCAGTGTTATGGGACAGGGAGGAGGGGAGCTGTTTTTT. As protein: CASSVMGQGGGELFF.

The genes are TRBV19 and TRBJ2-2, with D perhaps matching TRBD1 (7 bases). Trimming pared 3 bases from V and 4 bases from J, leaving 12 bases between. CDR3 size: 15 residues. CDR1 is LNHDA, CDR2 SQIVND, per germline (reference sequence). The CDR3 is CASSIDREVTGELFF. Here the CDR3 DNA reads TGTGCCAGTAGTATCGACAGGGAGGTCACCGGGGAGCTGTTTTTT.